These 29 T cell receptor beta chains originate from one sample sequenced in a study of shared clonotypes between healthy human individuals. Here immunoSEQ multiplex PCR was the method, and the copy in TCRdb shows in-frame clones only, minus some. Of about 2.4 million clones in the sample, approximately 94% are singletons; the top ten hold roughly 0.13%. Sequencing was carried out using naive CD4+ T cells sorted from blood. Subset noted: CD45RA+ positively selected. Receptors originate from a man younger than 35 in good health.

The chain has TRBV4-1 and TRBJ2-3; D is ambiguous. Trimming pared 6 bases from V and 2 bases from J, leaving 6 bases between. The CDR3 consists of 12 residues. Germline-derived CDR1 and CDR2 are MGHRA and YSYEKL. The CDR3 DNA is TGCGCCAGCAGATCGGACACAGATACGCAGTATTTT. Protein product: CASRSDTDTQYF.

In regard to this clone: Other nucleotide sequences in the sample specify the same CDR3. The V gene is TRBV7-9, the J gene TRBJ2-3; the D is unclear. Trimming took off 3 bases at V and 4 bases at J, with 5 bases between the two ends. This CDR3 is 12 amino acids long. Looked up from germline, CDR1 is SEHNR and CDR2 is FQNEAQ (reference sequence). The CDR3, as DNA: TGTGCCAGCAGCTTTGGCGCAGATACGCAGTATTTT. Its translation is CASSFGADTQYF.

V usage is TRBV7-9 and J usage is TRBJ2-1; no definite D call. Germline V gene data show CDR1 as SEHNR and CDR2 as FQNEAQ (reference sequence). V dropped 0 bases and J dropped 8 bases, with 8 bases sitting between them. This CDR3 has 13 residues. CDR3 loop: CASSLAGLDEQFF. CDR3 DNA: TGTGCCAGCAGCTTAGCGGGTCTCGATGAGCAGTTCTTC. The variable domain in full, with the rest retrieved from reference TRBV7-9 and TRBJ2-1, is DTGVSQNPRHKITKRGQNVTFRCDPISEHNRLYWYRQTLGQGPEFLTYFQNEAQLEKSRLLSDRFSAERPKGSFSTLEIQRTEQGDSAMYLCASSLAGLDEQFFGPGTRLTVL.

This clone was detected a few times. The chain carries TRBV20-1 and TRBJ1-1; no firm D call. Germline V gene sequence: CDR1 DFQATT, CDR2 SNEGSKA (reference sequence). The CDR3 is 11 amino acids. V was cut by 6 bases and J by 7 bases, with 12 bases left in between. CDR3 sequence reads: CSAEAGIEAFF. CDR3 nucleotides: TGCAGTGCCGAAGCTGGGATTGAAGCTTTCTTT.

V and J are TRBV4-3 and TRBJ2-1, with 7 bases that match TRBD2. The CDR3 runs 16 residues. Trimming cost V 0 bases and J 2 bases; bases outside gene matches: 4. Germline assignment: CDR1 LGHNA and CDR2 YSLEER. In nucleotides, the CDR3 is TGCGCCAGCAGCCAAGATTATGCGGGGGCCTACAATGAGCAGTTCTTC. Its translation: CASSQDYAGAYNEQFF.

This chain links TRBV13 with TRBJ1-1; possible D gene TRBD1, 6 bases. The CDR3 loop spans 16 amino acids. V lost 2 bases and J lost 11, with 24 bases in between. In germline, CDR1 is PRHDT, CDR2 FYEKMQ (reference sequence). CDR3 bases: TGTGCCAGCAGCTTATTCAAGGATACAGGGTGGCGTGACGCTTTCTTT. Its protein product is CASSLFKDTGWRDAFF. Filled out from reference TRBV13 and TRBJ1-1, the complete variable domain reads AAGVIQSPRHLIKEKRETATLKCYPIPRHDTVYWYQQGPGQDPQFLISFYEKMQSDKGSIPDRFSAQQFSDYHSELNMSSLELGDSALYFCASSLFKDTGWRDAFFGQGTRLTVV.

Here the CDR3 reads CAWTSGRSFPRGVGTDTQYF. CDR3 nucleotides: TGTGCCTGGACTAGCGGGAGATCATTTCCCCGTGGGGTAGGCACAGATACGCAGTATTTT. The rearrangement joins TRBV30 to TRBJ2-3; 10 bases map to TRBD2. The germline V gene encodes CDR1 GTSNPN and CDR2 SVGIG (reference sequence). V shed 4 bases, J shed 1 base, and the junction held 20 bases outside the gene matches. There are 20 residues in the CDR3.

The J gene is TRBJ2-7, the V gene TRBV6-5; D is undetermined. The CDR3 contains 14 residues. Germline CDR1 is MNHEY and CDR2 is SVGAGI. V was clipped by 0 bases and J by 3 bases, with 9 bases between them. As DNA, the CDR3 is TGTGCCAGCAGTTACTCGGCAGGTAACTACGAGCAGTACTTC. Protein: CASSYSAGNYEQYF.

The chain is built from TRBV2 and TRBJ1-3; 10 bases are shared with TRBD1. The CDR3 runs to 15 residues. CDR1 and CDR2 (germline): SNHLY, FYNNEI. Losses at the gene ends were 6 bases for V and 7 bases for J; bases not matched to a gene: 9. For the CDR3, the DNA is TGTGCCAGCAGGGCGACAGGGGGCATTGGGAACACCATATATTTT. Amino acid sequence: CASRATGGIGNTIYF. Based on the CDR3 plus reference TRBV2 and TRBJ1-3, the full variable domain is EPEVTQTPSHQVTQMGQEVILRCVPISNHLYFYWYRQILGQKVEFLVSFYNNEISEKSEIFDDQFSVERPDGSNFTLKIRSTKLEDSAMYFCASRATGGIGNTIYFGEGSWLTVV.

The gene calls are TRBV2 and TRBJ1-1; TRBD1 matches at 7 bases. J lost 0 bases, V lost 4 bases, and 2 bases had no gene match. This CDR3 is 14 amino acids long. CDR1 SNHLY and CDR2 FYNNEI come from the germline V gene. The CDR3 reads CASSATGMNTEAFF. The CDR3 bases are TGTGCCAGCAGTGCGACAGGGATGAACACTGAAGCTTTCTTT. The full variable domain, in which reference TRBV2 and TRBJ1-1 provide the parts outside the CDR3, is EPEVTQTPSHQVTQMGQEVILRCVPISNHLYFYWYRQILGQKVEFLVSFYNNEISEKSEIFDDQFSVERPDGSNFTLKIRSTKLEDSAMYFCASSATGMNTEAFFGQGTRLTVV.

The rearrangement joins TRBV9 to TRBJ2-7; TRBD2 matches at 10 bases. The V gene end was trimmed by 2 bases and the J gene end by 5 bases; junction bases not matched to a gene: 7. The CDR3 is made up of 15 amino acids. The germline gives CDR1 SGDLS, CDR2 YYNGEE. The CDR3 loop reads CASSVLAGVGDEQYF. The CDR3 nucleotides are TGTGCCAGCAGCGTCCTAGCGGGGGTTGGCGACGAGCAGTACTTC.

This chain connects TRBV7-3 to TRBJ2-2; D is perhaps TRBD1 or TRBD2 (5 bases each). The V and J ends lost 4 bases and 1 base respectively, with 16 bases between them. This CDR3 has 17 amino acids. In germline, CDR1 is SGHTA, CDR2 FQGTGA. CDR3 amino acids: CASSSFPGRMNTGELFF. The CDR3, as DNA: TGTGCCAGCAGCTCATTCCCGGGACGCATGAACACCGGGGAGCTGTTTTTT.

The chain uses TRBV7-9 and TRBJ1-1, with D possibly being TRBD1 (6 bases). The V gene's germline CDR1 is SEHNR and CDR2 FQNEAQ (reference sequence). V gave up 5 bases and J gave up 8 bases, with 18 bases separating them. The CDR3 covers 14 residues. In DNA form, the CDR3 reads TGTGCCAGCAGCGGCTACTTCCGGGACAAGGAAGCTTTCTTT. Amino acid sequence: CASSGYFRDKEAFF. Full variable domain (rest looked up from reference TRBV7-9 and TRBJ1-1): DTGVSQNPRHKITKRGQNVTFRCDPISEHNRLYWYRQTLGQGPEFLTYFQNEAQLEKSRLLSDRFSAERPKGSFSTLEIQRTEQGDSAMYLCASSGYFRDKEAFFGQGTRLTVV.

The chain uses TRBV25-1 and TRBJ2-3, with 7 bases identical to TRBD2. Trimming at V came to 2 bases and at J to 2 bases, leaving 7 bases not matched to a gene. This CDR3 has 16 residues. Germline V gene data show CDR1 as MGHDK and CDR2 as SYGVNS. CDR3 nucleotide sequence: TGTGCCAGCAGTGAACTGCTTGCGGGAGACACAGATACGCAGTATTTT. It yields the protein CASSELLAGDTDTQYF.

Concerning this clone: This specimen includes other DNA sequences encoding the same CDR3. The CDR3 DNA sequence: TGTGCCACCAGCAGAGATTCGTACGAGCAGTACTTC. It codes for CATSRDSYEQYF. The V and J genes are TRBV15 and TRBJ2-7; no definite D call. V shed 0 bases and J shed 4 bases, with 4 bases lying between them. The CDR3 length is 12 residues. From germline, CDR1 is LNHNV and CDR2 YYDKDF (reference sequence).

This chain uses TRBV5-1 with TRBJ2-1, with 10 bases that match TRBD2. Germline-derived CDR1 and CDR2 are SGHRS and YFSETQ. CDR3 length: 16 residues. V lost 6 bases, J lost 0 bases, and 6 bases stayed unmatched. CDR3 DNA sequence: TGCGCCAGCATGAGTCGGACTAGCGGCTCCTACAATGAGCAGTTCTTC. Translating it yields CASMSRTSGSYNEQFF. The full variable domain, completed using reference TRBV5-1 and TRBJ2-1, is KAGVTQTPRYLIKTRGQQVTLSCSPISGHRSVSWYQQTPGQGLQFLFEYFSETQRNKGNFPGRFSGRQFSNSRSEMNVSTLELGDSALYLCASMSRTSGSYNEQFFGPGTRLTVL.

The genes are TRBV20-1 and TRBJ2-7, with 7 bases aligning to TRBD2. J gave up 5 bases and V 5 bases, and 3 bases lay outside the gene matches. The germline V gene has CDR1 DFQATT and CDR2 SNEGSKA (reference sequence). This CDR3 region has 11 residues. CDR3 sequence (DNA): TGCAGTGCTGCGGGAGAGGACGAGCAGTACTTC. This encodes CSAAGEDEQYF.

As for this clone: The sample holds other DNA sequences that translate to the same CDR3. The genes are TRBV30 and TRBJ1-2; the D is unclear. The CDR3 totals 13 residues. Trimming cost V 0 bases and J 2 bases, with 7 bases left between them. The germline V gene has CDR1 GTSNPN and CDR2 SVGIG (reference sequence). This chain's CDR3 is CAWSVRENYGYTF. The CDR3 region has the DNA TGTGCCTGGAGTGTGAGAGAGAACTATGGCTACACCTTC.

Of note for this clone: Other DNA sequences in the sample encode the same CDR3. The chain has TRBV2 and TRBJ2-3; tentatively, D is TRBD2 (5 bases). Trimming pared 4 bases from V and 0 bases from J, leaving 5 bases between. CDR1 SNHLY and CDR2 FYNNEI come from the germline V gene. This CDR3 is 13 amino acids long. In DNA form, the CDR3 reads TGTGCCAGCAGTGGAGGGAGCACAGATACGCAGTATTTT. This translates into CASSGGSTDTQYF.

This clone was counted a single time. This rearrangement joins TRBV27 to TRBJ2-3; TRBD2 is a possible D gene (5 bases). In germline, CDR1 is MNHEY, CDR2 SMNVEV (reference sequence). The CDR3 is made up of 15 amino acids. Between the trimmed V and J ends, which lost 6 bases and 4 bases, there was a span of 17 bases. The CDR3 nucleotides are TGTGCCAGCAGCCGCGTCCCCGGGGTGGCAGATACGCAGTATTTT. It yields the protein CASSRVPGVADTQYF.

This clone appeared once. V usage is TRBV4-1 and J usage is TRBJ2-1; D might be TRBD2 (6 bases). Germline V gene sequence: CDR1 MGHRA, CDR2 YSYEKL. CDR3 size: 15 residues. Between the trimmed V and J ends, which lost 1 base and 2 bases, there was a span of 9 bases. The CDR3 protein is CASSQGTITYNEQFF. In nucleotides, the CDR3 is TGCGCCAGCAGCCAAGGGACTATTACCTACAATGAGCAGTTCTTC.

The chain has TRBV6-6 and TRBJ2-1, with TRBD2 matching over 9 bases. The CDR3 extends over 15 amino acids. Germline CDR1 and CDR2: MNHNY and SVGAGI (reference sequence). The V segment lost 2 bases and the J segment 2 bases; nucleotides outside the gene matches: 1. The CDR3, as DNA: TGTGCCAGCAGTTACGAGCGGGGGGCCTACAATGAGCAGTTCTTC. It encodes CASSYERGAYNEQFF.

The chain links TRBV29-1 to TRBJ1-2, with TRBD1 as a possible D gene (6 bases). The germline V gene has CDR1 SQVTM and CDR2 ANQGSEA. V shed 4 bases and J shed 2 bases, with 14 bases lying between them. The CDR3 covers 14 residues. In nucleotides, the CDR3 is TGCAGCGTTGTCAAAGGGGGAGGGAACTATGGCTACACCTTC. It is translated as CSVVKGGGNYGYTF.

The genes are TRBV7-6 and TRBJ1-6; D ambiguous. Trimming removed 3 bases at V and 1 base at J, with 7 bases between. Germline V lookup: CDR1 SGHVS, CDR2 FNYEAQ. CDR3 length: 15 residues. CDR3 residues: CASSLLLSYNSPLHF. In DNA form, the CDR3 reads TGTGCCAGCAGCTTGTTATTGTCCTATAATTCACCCCTCCACTTT. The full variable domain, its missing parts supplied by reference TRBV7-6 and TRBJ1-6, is GAGVSQSPRYKVTKRGQDVALRCDPISGHVSLYWYRQALGQGPEFLTYFNYEAQQDKSGLPNDRFSAERPEGSISTLTIQRTEQRDSAMYRCASSLLLSYNSPLHFGNGTRLTVT.

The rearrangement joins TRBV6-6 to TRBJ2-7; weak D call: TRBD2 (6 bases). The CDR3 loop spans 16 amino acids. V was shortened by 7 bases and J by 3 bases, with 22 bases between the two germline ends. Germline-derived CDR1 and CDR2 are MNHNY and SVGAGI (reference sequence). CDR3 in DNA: TGTGCCAGCACCACTCTGGGGGGAGAGGGCTTCTACGAGCAGTACTTC. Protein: CASTTLGGEGFYEQYF.

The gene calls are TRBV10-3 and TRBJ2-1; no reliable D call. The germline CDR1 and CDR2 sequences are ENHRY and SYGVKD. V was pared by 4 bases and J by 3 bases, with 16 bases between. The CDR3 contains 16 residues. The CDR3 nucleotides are TGTGCCATCAGTGGGAGACTGGCTGCTGGCTACAATGAGCAGTTCTTC. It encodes CAISGRLAAGYNEQFF.

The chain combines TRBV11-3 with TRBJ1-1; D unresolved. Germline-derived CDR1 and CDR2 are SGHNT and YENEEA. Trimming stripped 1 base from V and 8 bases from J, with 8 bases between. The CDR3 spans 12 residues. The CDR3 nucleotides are TGTGCCAGCAGCTTAGGGATGGGAGAAGCTTTCTTT. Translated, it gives CASSLGMGEAFF.

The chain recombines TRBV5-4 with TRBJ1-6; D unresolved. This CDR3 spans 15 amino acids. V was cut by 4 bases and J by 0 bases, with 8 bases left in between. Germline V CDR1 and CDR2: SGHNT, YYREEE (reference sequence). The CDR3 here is CASSRESSYNSPLHF. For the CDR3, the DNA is TGTGCCAGCAGCCGAGAGAGCTCCTATAATTCACCCCTCCACTTT.

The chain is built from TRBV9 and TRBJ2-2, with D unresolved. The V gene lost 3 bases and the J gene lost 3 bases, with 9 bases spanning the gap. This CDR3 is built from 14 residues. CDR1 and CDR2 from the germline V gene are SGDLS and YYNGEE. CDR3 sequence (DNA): TGTGCCAGCAGCGATAAGACGGACACCGGGGAGCTGTTTTTT. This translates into CASSDKTDTGELFF.